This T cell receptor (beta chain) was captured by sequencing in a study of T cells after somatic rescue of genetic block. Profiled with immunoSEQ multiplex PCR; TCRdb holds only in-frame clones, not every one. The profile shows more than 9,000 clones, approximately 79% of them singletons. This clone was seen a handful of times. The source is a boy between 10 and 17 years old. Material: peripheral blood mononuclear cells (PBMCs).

For the CDR3, the DNA is TGCGCCAGCAGCCAAGAGGGGGGGCTACGGGAGACCCAGTACTTC. Translation: CASSQEGGLRETQYF. The chain recombines TRBV4-3 with TRBJ2-5; tentative D call: TRBD2 (7 bases). This CDR3 has 15 amino acids. V was cut by 0 bases and J by 5 bases, with 13 bases left in between. Germline V gene data show CDR1 as LGHNA and CDR2 as YSLEER.